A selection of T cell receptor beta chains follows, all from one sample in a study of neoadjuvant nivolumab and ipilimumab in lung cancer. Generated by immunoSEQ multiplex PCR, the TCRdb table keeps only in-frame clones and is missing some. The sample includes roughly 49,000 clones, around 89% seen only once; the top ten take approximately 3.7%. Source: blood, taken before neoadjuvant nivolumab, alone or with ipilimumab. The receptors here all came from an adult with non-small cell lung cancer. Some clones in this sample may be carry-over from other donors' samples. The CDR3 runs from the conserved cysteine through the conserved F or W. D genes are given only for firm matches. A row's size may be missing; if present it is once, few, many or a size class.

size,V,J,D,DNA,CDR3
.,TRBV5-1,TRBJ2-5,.,TGCGCCAGCAGCGGGGGGAGTCAAGAGACCCAGTACTTC,CASSGGSQETQYF
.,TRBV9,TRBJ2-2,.,TGTGCCAGCAGCCCCCGACCCAGAGCGAACACCGGGGAGCTGTTTTTT,CASSPRPRANTGELFF
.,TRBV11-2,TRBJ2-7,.,TGTGCCAGCAGCCGCAACTCTCAGGGAGCCTCCCTCAGCATCTACGAGCAGTACTTC,CASSRNSQGASLSIYEQYF
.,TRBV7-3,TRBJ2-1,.,TGTGCCAGCAGCCCCAGGGGGGGACTAGTGAGCAATGAGCAGTTCTTC,CASSPRGGLVSNEQFF
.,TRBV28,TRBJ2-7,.,TGTGCCAGCAGAAGGGAAACGCAGGGCTACGAGCAGTACTTC,CASRRETQGYEQYF
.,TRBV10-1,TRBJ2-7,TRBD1,TGCGCCAGCAGCCCCGGGACAGGAGGCTCCTACGAGCAGTACTTC,CASSPGTGGSYEQYF
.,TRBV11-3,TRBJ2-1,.,TGTGCCAGCAGCTTAGATCAAGGTGGAACAGCGGGCTACAATGAGCAGTTCTTC,CASSLDQGGTAGYNEQFF
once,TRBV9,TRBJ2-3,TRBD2,TGTGCCAGCAGCTACCGGACTAGCGGGAGCGCAGATACGCAGTATTTT,CASSYRTSGSADTQYF
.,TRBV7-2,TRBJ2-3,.,TGTGCCAGCAGCTTACCCCCCCAGGCGGACTACACAGATACGCAGTATTTT,CASSLPPQADYTDTQYF
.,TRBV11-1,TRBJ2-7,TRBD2,TGTGCCAGCAGCTTAGGGGCTAGCGGGAGTCTGGACGAGCAGTACTTC,CASSLGASGSLDEQYF
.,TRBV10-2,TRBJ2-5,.,TGCGCCAGCAGTGAGTCGGGGACACTTCAAGAGACCCAGTACTTC,CASSESGTLQETQYF
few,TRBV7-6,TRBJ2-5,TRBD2,TGTGCCTCCTTCTCCGGGACTAGCGGGAGAGAGACCCAGTACTTC,CASFSGTSGRETQYF
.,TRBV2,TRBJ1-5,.,TGTGCCAGCAGTGCCGCCGACTCCAATCAGCCCCAGCATTTT,CASSAADSNQPQHF
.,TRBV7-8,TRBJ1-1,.,TGTGCCAGCAGCCCCGTTTCGGGGGCCGCTTTCTTT,CASSPVSGAAFF
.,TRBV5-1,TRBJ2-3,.,TGCGCCAGCAGCTGGGGGGGGGACAGCAAAGCCACAGATACGCAGTATTTT,CASSWGGDSKATDTQYF
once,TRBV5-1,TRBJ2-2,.,TGCGCCAGCTTGGGGGGTACGGACACCGGGGAGCTGTTTTTT,CASLGGTDTGELFF
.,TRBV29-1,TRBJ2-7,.,TGCAGCGTTGGAGAGGACTCCTACGAGCAGTACTTC,CSVGEDSYEQYF
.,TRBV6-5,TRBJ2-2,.,TGTGCCAGCAGTCCACTAGGGGCCGGGGAGCTGTTTTTT,CASSPLGAGELFF
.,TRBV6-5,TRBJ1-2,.,TGTGCCAGCAGTTATTACAGGAGGATAGGCTACACCTTC,CASSYYRRIGYTF
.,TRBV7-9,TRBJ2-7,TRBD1,TGTGCCAGCAGCTACGGACAGGCCTCTAGGGACGAGCAGTACTTC,CASSYGQASRDEQYF
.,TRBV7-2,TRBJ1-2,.,TGTGCCAGCAGCTTAGGGGGCGGCGTTCAATATGGCTACACCTTC,CASSLGGGVQYGYTF
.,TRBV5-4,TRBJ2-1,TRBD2,TGTGCCAGCAGCTACACTAGCGGGAGGCTTAATGAGCAGTTCTTC,CASSYTSGRLNEQFF
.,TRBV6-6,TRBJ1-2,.,TGTGCCACCCACGCCTCCACCTATGGCTACACCTTC,CATHASTYGYTF
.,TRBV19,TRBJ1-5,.,TGTGCCAGTAGTATTCGGGGGAATCAGCCCCAGCATTTT,CASSIRGNQPQHF
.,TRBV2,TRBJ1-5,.,TGTGCCAGCAGTGAGGGGGGACGGCGATGGAACCAGCCCCAGCATTTT,CASSEGGRRWNQPQHF
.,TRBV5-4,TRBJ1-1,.,TGTGCCAGCAGCCCCGGCACAGTGAACACTGAAGCTTTCTTT,CASSPGTVNTEAFF
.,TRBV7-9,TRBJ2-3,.,TGTGCCAGCAGCTTAGGGGTCGGCACAGATACGCAGTATTTT,CASSLGVGTDTQYF
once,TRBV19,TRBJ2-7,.,TGTGCCAGTAGTATGCGAGGGACGGACGAGCAGTACTTC,CASSMRGTDEQYF
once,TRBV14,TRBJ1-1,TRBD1,TGTGCCAGCAGCCTCCAGGGGGTAGAAGCTTTCTTT,CASSLQGVEAFF
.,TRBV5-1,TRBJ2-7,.,TGCGCCAGCAGCAGGGGAGGCTCCGGGATGGACGAGCAGTACTTC,CASSRGGSGMDEQYF
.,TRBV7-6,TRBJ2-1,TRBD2,TGTGCCAGCAGCTTAGGGACTAGCGGGAGTCGAAACAATGAGCAGTTCTTC,CASSLGTSGSRNNEQFF
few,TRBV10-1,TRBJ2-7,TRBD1,TGCGCCAGCAGTCCAGACAGGGGGCGGAACGAGCAGTACTTC,CASSPDRGRNEQYF
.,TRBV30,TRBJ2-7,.,TGTGCCTGGAGTTCGCAAATGGGAAGCTCCTACGAGCAGTACTTC,CAWSSQMGSSYEQYF
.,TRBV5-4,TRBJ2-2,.,TGTGCCAGCAGCACCGGACTACCCACCGGGGAGCTGTTTTTT,CASSTGLPTGELFF
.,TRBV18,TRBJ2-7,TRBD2,TGTGCCAGCTCACCAGCCGGGAGGGGTTACGAGCAGTACTTC,CASSPAGRGYEQYF
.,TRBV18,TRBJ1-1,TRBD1,TGTGCCAGCTCACCTGGACAGGGTAACACTGAAGCTTTCTTT,CASSPGQGNTEAFF
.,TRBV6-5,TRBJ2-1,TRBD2,TGTGCCAGCAGTTACTCTAGCGGGGCCTACAATGAGCAGTTCTTC,CASSYSSGAYNEQFF
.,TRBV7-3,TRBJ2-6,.,TGTGCCAGCAGCAAGTACTCTGGGGCCAACGTCCTGACTTTC,CASSKYSGANVLTF
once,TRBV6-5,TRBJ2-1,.,TGTGCCAGCAGTTACCAGGGAAGGGGCTACAATGAGCAGTTCTTC,CASSYQGRGYNEQFF
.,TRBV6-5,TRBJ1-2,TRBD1,TGTGCCAGCAGTTACAGGGGGCGAGGGGAGGGTGGCTACACCTTC,CASSYRGRGEGGYTF
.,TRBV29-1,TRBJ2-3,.,TGCAGCGTTGATGGGGTACGGGACCCCACAGATACGCAGTATTTT,CSVDGVRDPTDTQYF
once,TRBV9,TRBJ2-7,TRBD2,TGTGCCAGCAGCGTAGCGGGGCGGGAGTCCTACGAGCAGTACTTC,CASSVAGRESYEQYF
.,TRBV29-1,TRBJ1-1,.,TGCAGCGTTGGGCAGCCTTTGAACACTGAAGCTTTCTTT,CSVGQPLNTEAFF
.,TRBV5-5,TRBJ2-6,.,TGTGCCAGCAGCTTGGGATTGAACGTCCTGACTTTC,CASSLGLNVLTF
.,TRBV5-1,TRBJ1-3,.,TGCGCCAGCAGCTATAACTCTGGAAACACCATATATTTT,CASSYNSGNTIYF